This TCR beta chain emerged from a study of blood T cell repertoires in COVID-19. Across the whole study: There were acute and convalescent COVID-19 samples, and they came from the United States, Italy and Spain. The analysed material was cDNA or gDNA that came from T cells, B-cell-depleted T cells, or PBMCs.

This CDR3 comprises 17 residues. Germline CDR1 reads MGHRA; CDR2 reads YSYEKL. Trimming took off 0 bases at V and 3 bases at J, with 16 bases between the two ends. Methods used by the authors: Estimation of nucleated cell counts was performed using reference gene primer amplification. The table came from immunoSEQ multiplex PCR; TCRdb's copy has only in-frame clones and leaves some out. The V and J calls and clone size come from that table; D and trimming were worked out from the DNA. Of approximately 160,000 clones listed, around nine tenths are singletons. The sample taken for sequencing was peripheral blood. This sequence originates from a man aged 45 to 65 with acute or convalescent COVID-19. The gene calls are TRBV4-1 and TRBJ2-3, with D perhaps matching TRBD2 (6 bases). The CDR3 coding sequence is TGCGCCAGCAGCCAAGATTACAACCGGGAGCTGACAGATACGCAGTATTTT. Translated, it gives CASSQDYNRELTDTQYF.